A selection of T cell receptor beta chains follows, all from one sample in a study of shared clonotypes between healthy human individuals. Libraries were prepared by immunoSEQ multiplex PCR; TCRdb keeps only in-frame clonotypes and omits some of them. Here the sample spans more than 400,000 clones, roughly 80% being singletons. Sequences were obtained from PBMCs. All receptors derive from a woman aged 40 to 50 in good health. Some clones in this sample may be carry-over from other donors' samples. Each CDR3 is given with its conserved first and last residue. The D gene is left open where the match is weak. Clone size is given for some rows only: seen once, a few or many times, or a class if the clone is expanded.

CASSSNSGANVLTF	TGTGCCAGCAGCTCGAACTCTGGGGCCAACGTCCTGACTTTC	TRBV7-3	TRBJ2-6	14	.	.
CASSVGHKNTGELFF	TGTGCCAGCAGTGTAGGACACAAGAACACCGGGGAGCTGTTTTTT	TRBV2	TRBJ2-2	15	.	.
CASSLGGWQTFHEQFF	TGTGCCAGCAGCTTAGGTGGGTGGCAGACTTTCCATGAGCAGTTCTTC	TRBV7-2	TRBJ2-1	16	.	few
CAWNTNAGLQETQYF	TGTGCCTGGAACACAAATGCAGGGCTCCAAGAGACCCAGTACTTC	TRBV30	TRBJ2-5	15	.	.
CASRPRLAGDNEQFF	TGTGCCAGCAGGCCGAGACTAGCGGGAGACAATGAGCAGTTCTTC	TRBV6-1	TRBJ2-1	15	TRBD2	once
CASRETGVGNTIYF	TGTGCCAGCAGGGAGACAGGGGTTGGAAACACCATATATTTT	TRBV7-2	TRBJ1-3	14	TRBD1	.
CASSPLKRGGEQFF	TGTGCCAGCAGCCCACTCAAGAGGGGGGGTGAGCAGTTCTTC	TRBV7-3	TRBJ2-1	14	.	.
CASSIWTREPSGYTF	TGTGCCAGTAGTATATGGACCAGGGAGCCCTCTGGCTACACCTTC	TRBV19	TRBJ1-2	15	.	.
CASSLLGGFAEAFF	TGTGCCAGCAGCCTCCTGGGGGGGTTCGCTGAAGCTTTCTTT	TRBV7-2	TRBJ1-1	14	.	few
CAWSASSYNEQFF	TGTGCCTGGAGTGCGAGCTCCTACAATGAGCAGTTCTTC	TRBV30	TRBJ2-1	13	.	.
CASSFLAGDGSYEQYF	TGTGCCAGCAGCTTTCTGGCGGGAGACGGCTCCTACGAGCAGTACTTC	TRBV7-2	TRBJ2-7	16	TRBD2	.
CASSSRQGGTGELFF	TGTGCCAGCAGCTCGAGACAGGGGGGCACCGGGGAGCTGTTTTTT	TRBV7-2	TRBJ2-2	15	TRBD1	many
CASSSTKTNEKLFF	TGTGCCAGCAGCTCTACCAAAACTAATGAAAAACTGTTTTTT	TRBV11-1	TRBJ1-4	14	.	.
CASSPSGAYEQYF	TGTGCCAGCAGCCCCAGCGGAGCCTACGAGCAGTACTTC	TRBV9	TRBJ2-7	13	.	.
CASRKSGSSGEQYF	TGTGCCAGCAGGAAAAGCGGGAGTAGCGGCGAGCAGTACTTC	TRBV2	TRBJ2-7	14	TRBD2	once
CASSASSDRAAGELFF	TGTGCCAGCAGTGCCTCGTCGGACAGGGCGGCCGGGGAGCTGTTTTTT	TRBV6-1	TRBJ2-2	16	TRBD1	many
CASSLGTGVEDTEAFF	TGTGCCAGCAGCTTGGGGACAGGGGTTGAGGACACTGAAGCTTTCTTT	TRBV7-8	TRBJ1-1	16	TRBD1	once
CASSLDAGSTEAFF	TGTGCCAGCAGCTTAGACGCCGGCAGCACTGAAGCTTTCTTT	TRBV7-9	TRBJ1-1	14	.	.
CASSLVLDTGELFF	TGTGCCAGCAGCTTGGTACTAGACACCGGGGAGCTGTTTTTT	TRBV5-4	TRBJ2-2	14	.	.
CASGPMGSGEDTQYF	TGCGCCAGCGGCCCCATGGGGTCTGGTGAAGATACGCAGTATTTT	TRBV5-1	TRBJ2-3	15	.	.